This entry lists 9 T cell receptor beta chains sequenced from one sample in a study of T cells in localized non-small cell lung cancer. Here immunoSEQ multiplex PCR was the method, and the copy in TCRdb shows in-frame clones only, minus some. This table has fewer than 45,000 clones, 88% appearing once. This material consisted of peripheral blood, taken before any cancer treatment. The receptors were sampled from a female donor aged 60 or older with stage I squamous cell lung carcinoma.

The CDR3 DNA is TGCGCCAGCAGCTTGGTGAAGTGGGCAGCCACCGTCGGGGACTATGGCTACACCTTC. It is translated as CASSLVKWAATVGDYGYTF. The chain carries TRBV5-1 and TRBJ1-2; D not resolved. The CDR3 extends over 19 amino acids. Trimming left V 0 bases short and J 3 bases short, with 24 bases between. Looked up from germline, CDR1 is SGHRS and CDR2 is YFSETQ.

The rearrangement joins TRBV7-2 to TRBJ2-7, with a weak D call TRBD2 (6 bases). V lost 1 base and J 3 bases, leaving 10 bases between the germline ends. Germline V gene sequence: CDR1 SGHTA, CDR2 FQGNSA. This CDR3 has 14 amino acids. This CDR3 is CASSLDGGFYEQYF. Here the CDR3 DNA reads TGTGCCAGCAGCTTAGACGGGGGATTCTACGAGCAGTACTTC.

V usage is TRBV13 and J usage is TRBJ1-2; no clear D. The CDR3 has 13 residues. Trimming removed 2 bases at V and 3 bases at J, with 7 bases between. Germline CDR1 PRHDT, CDR2 FYEKMQ (reference sequence). CDR3: CASSLSGYYGYTF. CDR3 DNA sequence: TGTGCCAGCAGCTTAAGCGGCTACTATGGCTACACCTTC. The full variable domain, completed using reference TRBV13 and TRBJ1-2, is AAGVIQSPRHLIKEKRETATLKCYPIPRHDTVYWYQQGPGQDPQFLISFYEKMQSDKGSIPDRFSAQQFSDYHSELNMSSLELGDSALYFCASSLSGYYGYTFGSGTRLTVV.

The chain joins TRBV6-6 to TRBJ2-3, with 12 bases fitting TRBD2. The ends lost 6 bases at V and 0 bases at J; junction bases unmatched: 1. The CDR3 extends over 15 amino acids. CDR1 is MNHNY and CDR2 is SVGAGI in the germline V gene (reference sequence). CDR3 residues: CASRGTSGSTDTQYF. The CDR3 DNA sequence: TGTGCCAGCAGAGGGACTAGCGGGAGCACAGATACGCAGTATTTT.

V gene TRBV2 combines with J gene TRBJ1-5, with TRBD1 matching 10 bases. V trimming: 4 bases; J trimming: 2 bases; junction bases outside the gene matches: 5. Per germline, CDR1 SNHLY and CDR2 FYNNEI. This CDR3 has 16 residues. CDR3 loop: CASSGRQGAGNQPQHF. In DNA, the CDR3 is TGTGCCAGCAGTGGAAGACAGGGGGCCGGCAATCAGCCCCAGCATTTT.

The J gene is TRBJ2-2, the V gene TRBV28, with D perhaps matching TRBD2 (6 bases). CDR1 is MDHEN, CDR2 SYDVKM, per germline. The CDR3 sequence is 17 residues long. Trimming pared 4 bases from V and 8 bases from J, leaving 23 bases between. The CDR3 nucleotides read TGTGCCAGCAGTTCTCCTCAGGGTAGCGGAGAGGGAGGGGAGCTGTTTTTT. Protein product: CASSSPQGSGEGGELFF.

The J gene is TRBJ2-5, the V gene TRBV25-1, with a weak D call TRBD2 (5 bases). The CDR3 totals 13 residues. Germline-derived CDR1 and CDR2 are MGHDK and SYGVNS. The V end was cut by 2 bases, the J end by 6 bases, with 10 bases between. CDR3 DNA: TGTGCCAGCAGTGAAGGAGGTTTGAAGACCCAGTACTTC. Translation: CASSEGGLKTQYF. Drawing the rest from reference TRBV25-1 and TRBJ2-5, the complete variable domain is EADIYQTPRYLVIGTGKKITLECSQTMGHDKMYWYQQDPGMELHLIHYSYGVNSTEKGDLSSESTVSRIRTEHFPLTLESARPSHTSQYLCASSEGGLKTQYFGPGTRLLVL.

The chain uses TRBV9 and TRBJ2-7; 10 bases line up with TRBD2. The CDR3 totals 18 residues. The germline CDR1 and CDR2 sequences are SGDLS and YYNGEE. V lost 0 bases, J lost 4 bases, and 13 bases stayed unmatched. CDR3 in DNA: TGTGCCAGCAGCGTAGCCCCTAGCGGGAGCTCGGTAAAATACGAGCAGTACTTC. Amino acids: CASSVAPSGSSVKYEQYF.

This sequence joins TRBV6-6 and TRBJ2-7; D is possibly TRBD2 (5 bases). The CDR3 is 14 residues long. The germline V gene encodes CDR1 MNHNY and CDR2 SVGAGI (reference sequence). Deletions cut 6 bases from V and 6 bases from J, with 18 bases between. CDR3 DNA: TGTGCCAGCAGATGGAGCGGAGACCTCCTCGAGCAGTACTTC. Translation gives CASRWSGDLLEQYF.